This T cell receptor beta chain was identified in a study of neurological immune-mediated disorders. Germline V gene lookup returns CDR1 LGHDT and CDR2 YNNKEL (reference sequence). This CDR3 spans 15 amino acids. V trimming: 4 bases; J trimming: 0 bases; junction bases outside the gene matches: 3. This clonotype showed up many times. The making of cDNA relied on 5'RACE with 10-nucleotide random UMIs. TCRdb passed the 5' RACE reads through MiXCR, listing each CDR3 protein once. The sample records more than 60,000 distinct CDR3 sequences, approximately 3.7% being singletons. From 2 million PBMCs stored at -80 C, the unsorted libraries were generated.

The chain uses TRBV3-1 and TRBJ1-5, with 7 bases that match TRBD1. What was sequenced was PBMCs. The clonotype originates from a woman in her forties or fifties with multiple sclerosis. CDR3 amino acids: CASSPGTVSNQPQHF. The CDR3 bases are TGTGCCAGCAGCCCCGGGACAGTTAGCAATCAGCCCCAGCATTTT.